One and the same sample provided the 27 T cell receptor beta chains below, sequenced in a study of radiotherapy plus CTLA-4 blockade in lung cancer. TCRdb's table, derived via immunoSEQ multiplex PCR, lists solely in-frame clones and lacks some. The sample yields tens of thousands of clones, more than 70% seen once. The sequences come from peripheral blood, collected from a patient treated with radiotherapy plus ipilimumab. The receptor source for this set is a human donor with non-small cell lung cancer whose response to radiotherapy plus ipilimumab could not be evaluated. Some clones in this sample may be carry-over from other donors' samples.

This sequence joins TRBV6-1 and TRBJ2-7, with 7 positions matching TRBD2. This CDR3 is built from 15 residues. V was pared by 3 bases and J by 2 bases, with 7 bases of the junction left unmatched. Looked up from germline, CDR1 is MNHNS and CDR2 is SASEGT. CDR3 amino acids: CASSDGGGRAYEQYF. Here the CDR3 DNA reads TGTGCCAGCAGTGACGGCGGAGGGAGGGCCTACGAGCAGTACTTC.

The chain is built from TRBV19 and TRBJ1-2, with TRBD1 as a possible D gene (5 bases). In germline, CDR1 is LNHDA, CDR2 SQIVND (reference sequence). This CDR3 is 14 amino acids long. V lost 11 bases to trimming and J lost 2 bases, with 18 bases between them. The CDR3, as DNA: TGTGCCTCCGGGCGGCAGGGTGGAAACTATGGCTACACCTTC. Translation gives CASGRQGGNYGYTF. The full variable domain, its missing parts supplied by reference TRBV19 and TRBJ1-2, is DGGITQSPKYLFRKEGQNVTLSCEQNLNHDAMYWYRQDPGQGLRLIYYSQIVNDFQKGDIAEGYSVSREKKESFPLTVTSAQKNPTAFYLCASGRQGGNYGYTFGSGTRLTVV.

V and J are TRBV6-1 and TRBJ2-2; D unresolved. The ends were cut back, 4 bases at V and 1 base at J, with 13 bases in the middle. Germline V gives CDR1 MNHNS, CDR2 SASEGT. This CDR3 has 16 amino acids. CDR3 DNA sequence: TGTGCCAGCAGTGCCAGCTTGAGCGTGAACACCGGGGAGCTGTTTTTT. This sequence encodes CASSASLSVNTGELFF.

CDR3 protein: CASSPSQAGGELFF. The CDR3 DNA is TGCGCCAGCAGCCCCTCGCAAGCGGGCGGGGAGCTGTTTTTT. The V and J genes are TRBV5-1 and TRBJ2-2, with D maybe TRBD2 (6 bases). Trimming pared 4 bases from V and 7 bases from J, leaving 14 bases between. Germline CDR1 reads SGHRS; CDR2 reads YFSETQ. This CDR3 is built from 14 residues.

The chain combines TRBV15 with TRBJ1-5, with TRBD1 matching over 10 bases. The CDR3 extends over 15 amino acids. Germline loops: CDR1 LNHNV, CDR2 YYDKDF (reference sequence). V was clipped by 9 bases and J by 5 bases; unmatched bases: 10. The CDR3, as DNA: TGTGCCACTCGGGCGCCGGGACAGGGGTATCAGCCCCAGCATTTT. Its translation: CATRAPGQGYQPQHF.

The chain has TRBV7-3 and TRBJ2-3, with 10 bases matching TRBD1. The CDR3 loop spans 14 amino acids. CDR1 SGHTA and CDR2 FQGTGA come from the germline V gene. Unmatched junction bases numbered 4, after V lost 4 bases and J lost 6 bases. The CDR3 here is CASSSTGGADTQYF. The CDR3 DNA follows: TGTGCCAGCAGCTCGACAGGGGGCGCGGATACGCAGTATTTT. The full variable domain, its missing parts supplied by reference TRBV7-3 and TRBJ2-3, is GAGVSQTPSNKVTEKGKYVELRCDPISGHTALYWYRQSLGQGPEFLIYFQGTGAADDSGLPNDRFFAVRPEGSVSTLKIQRTERGDSAVYLCASSSTGGADTQYFGPGTRLTVL.

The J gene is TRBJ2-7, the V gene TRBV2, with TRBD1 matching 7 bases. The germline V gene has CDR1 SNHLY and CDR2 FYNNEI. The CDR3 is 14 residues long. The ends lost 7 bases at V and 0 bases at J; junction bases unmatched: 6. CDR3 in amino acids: CASMRQGDSYEQYF. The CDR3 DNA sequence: TGTGCCAGCATGCGACAGGGTGACTCCTACGAGCAGTACTTC.

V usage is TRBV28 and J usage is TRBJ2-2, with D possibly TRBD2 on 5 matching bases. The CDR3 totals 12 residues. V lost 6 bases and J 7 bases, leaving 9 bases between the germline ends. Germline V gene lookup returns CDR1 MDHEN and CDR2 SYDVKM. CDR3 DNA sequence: TGTGCCAGCAGCTATGAGGGCGGGGAGCTGTTTTTT. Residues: CASSYEGGELFF.

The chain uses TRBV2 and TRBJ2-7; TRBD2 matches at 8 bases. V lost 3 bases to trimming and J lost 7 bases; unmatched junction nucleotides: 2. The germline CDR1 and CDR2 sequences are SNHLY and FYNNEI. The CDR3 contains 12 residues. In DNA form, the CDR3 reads TGTGCCAGCAGTGATCGCGGGGGGGAGCAGTACTTC. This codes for CASSDRGGEQYF.

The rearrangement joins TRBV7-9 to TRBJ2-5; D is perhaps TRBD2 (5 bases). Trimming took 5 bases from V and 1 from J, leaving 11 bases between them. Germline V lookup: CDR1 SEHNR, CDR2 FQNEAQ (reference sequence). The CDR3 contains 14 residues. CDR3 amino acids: CASSRGASQETQYF. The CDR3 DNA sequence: TGTGCCAGCAGCCGGGGTGCCTCCCAAGAGACCCAGTACTTC.

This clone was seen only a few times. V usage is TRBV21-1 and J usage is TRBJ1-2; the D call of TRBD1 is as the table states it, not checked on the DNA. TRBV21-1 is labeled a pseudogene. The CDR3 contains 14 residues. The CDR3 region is CASSKADRNYGYTF. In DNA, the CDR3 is TGTGCCAGCAGCAAAGCGGACAGGAACTATGGCTACACCTTC.

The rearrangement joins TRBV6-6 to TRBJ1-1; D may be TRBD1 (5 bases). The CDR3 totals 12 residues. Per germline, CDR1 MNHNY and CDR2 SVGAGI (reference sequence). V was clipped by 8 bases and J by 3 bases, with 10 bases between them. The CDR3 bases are TGTGCCAGCCAGGGAGGGGACACTGAAGCTTTCTTT. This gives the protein CASQGGDTEAFF.

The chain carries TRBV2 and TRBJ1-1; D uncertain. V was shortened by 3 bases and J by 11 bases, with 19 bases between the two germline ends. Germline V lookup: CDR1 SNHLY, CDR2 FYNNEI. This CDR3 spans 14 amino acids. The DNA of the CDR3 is TGTGCCAGCAGTGAGGCCGGCGAGGCGGCTTGGGCTTTCTTT. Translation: CASSEAGEAAWAFF.

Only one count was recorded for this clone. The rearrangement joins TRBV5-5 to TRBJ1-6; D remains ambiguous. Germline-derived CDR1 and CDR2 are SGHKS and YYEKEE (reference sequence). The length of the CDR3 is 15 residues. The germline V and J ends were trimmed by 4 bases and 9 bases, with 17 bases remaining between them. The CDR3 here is CASSPHLVVGSPLHF. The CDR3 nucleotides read TGTGCCAGCAGCCCCCACCTTGTGGTCGGTTCACCCCTCCACTTT.

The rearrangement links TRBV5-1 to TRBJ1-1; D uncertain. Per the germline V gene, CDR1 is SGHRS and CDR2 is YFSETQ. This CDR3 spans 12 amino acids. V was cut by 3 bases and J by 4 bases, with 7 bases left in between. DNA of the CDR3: TGCGCCAGCAGCTGGCCGTTCACTGAAGCTTTCTTT. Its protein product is CASSWPFTEAFF.

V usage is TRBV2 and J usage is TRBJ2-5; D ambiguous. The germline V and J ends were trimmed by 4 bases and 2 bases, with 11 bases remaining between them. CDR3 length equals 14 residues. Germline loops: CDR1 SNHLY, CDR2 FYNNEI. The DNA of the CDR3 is TGTGCCAGCAGTGTCGTGAACAGACAAGAGACCCAGTACTTC. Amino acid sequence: CASSVVNRQETQYF. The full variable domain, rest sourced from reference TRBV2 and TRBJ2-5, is EPEVTQTPSHQVTQMGQEVILRCVPISNHLYFYWYRQILGQKVEFLVSFYNNEISEKSEIFDDQFSVERPDGSNFTLKIRSTKLEDSAMYFCASSVVNRQETQYFGPGTRLLVL.

CDR3 loop: CASSAGWGQGARTYNSPLHF. CDR3 coding DNA: TGTGCCAGTAGCGCCGGATGGGGACAGGGGGCTCGCACCTATAATTCACCCCTCCACTTT. V gene TRBV19 combines with J gene TRBJ1-6; 12 nucleotides align to TRBD1. Germline CDR1 is LNHDA and CDR2 is SQIVND (reference sequence). The trim removed 6 bases at V and 2 bases at J, leaving 14 bases unmatched. This CDR3 spans 20 amino acids.

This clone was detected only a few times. The CDR3 sequence: CASSADRAYTGELFF. In nucleotides, the CDR3 is TGCGCCAGCAGCGCCGACAGGGCGTACACCGGGGAGCTGTTTTTT. The chain combines TRBV4-1 with TRBJ2-2; 7 bases are a match to TRBD1. Germline assignment: CDR1 MGHRA and CDR2 YSYEKL. V trimming: 5 bases; J trimming: 3 bases; junction bases outside the gene matches: 6. The CDR3 loop spans 15 amino acids.

The CDR3: CASVDGPGELFF. The CDR3, as DNA: TGTGCCAGCGTCGATGGGCCCGGGGAGCTGTTTTTT. The chain uses TRBV25-1 and TRBJ2-2; D uncertain. Germline CDR1 MGHDK, CDR2 SYGVNS. The CDR3 loop spans 12 amino acids. Trimming removed 8 bases from V and 6 bases from J, with 10 bases in between.

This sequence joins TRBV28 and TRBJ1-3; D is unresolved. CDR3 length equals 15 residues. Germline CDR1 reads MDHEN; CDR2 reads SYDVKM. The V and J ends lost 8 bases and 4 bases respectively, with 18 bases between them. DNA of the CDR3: TGTGCCAGCGAGGGAGGAGCCGGATTGGGAAACACCATATATTTT. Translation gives CASEGGAGLGNTIYF.

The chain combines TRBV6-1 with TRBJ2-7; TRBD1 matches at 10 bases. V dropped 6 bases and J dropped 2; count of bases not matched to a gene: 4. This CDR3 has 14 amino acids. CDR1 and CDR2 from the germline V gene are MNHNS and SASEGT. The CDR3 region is CASRPGQGTYEQYF. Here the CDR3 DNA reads TGTGCCAGCAGGCCGGGACAGGGGACCTACGAGCAGTACTTC.

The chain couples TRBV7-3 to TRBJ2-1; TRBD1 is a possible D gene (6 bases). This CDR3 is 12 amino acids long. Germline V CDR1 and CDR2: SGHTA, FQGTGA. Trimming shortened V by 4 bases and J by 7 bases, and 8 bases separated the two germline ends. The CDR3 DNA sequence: TGTGCCAGCAGCTCAGGACAGAATGAGCAGTTCTTC. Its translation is CASSSGQNEQFF.

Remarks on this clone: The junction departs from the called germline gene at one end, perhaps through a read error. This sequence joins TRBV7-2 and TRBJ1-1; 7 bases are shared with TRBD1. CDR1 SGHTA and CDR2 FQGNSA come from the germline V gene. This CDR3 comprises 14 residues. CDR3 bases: TGTGCCAGCAGCTTAGTAGTCGGTCAGGGGGTATTCCCCTTT. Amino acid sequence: CASSLVVGQGVFPF.

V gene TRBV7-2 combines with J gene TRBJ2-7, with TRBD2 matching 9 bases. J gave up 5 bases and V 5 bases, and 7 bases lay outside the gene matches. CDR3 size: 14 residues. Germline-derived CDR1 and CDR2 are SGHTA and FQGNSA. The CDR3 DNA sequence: TGTGCCAGCAGCACGACCGGGACTAGCAACGAGCAGTACTTC. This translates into CASSTTGTSNEQYF.

In DNA form, the CDR3 reads TGTGCCAGCAGCTTAACAGATATGACAGATACGCAGTATTTT. Amino acids: CASSLTDMTDTQYF. The chain links TRBV11-3 to TRBJ2-3; D is ambiguous. The V end was cut by 2 bases, the J end by 3 bases, with 9 bases between. From germline, CDR1 is SGHNT and CDR2 YENEEA. The CDR3 is 14 amino acids. The full variable domain, rest sourced from reference TRBV11-3 and TRBJ2-3, is EAGVVQSPRYKIIEKKQPVAFWCNPISGHNTLYWYLQNLGQGPELLIRYENEEAVDDSQLPKDRFSAERLKGVDSTLKIQPAELGDSAVYLCASSLTDMTDTQYFGPGTRLTVL.

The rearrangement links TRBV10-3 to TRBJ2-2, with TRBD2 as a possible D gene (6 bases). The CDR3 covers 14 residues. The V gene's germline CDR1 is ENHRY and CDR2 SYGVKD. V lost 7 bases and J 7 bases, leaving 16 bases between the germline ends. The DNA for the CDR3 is TGTGCCATCACCCGGCGGGGAGAGGACGGGGAGCTGTTTTTT. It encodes CAITRRGEDGELFF.

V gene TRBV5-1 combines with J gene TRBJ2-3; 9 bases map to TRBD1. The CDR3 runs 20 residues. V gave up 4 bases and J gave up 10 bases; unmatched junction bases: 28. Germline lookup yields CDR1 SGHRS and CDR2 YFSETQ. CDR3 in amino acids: CASSPLSHFRTGAASRAQYF. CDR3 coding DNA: TGCGCCAGCAGCCCGCTCTCTCACTTCCGGACAGGGGCCGCTAGTCGGGCGCAGTATTTT.